Given below is one TCR beta chain in context. Looked up from germline, CDR1 is SGHVS and CDR2 is FQNEAQ. V was pared by 2 bases and J by 8 bases, with 7 bases of the junction left unmatched. The CDR3 is made up of 16 amino acids. The sample comes from a study of blood T cell repertoires in COVID-19. Overall study: The cDNA or gDNA used as material had been derived from T cells, B-cell-depleted T cells, or PBMCs.

Repertoires were generated with immunoSEQ multiplex PCR, while TCRdb's copy carries only in-frame clones and drops some. The sample comprises around 140,000 clones, more than 80% of which are singletons, and approximately 4.5% rests with the top ten. Recruits, aged roughly 18 to 89 years, lived in 24 US areas. Self-reported history from a screening survey and questionnaire set each donor's cohort. The rearrangement joins TRBV7-8 to TRBJ2-1; 12 nucleotides line up with TRBD2. This receptor was obtained from a man aged 45 to 65 who had recovered from COVID-19. The sequenced sample consisted of PBMCs or T cells enriched from blood (not recorded which). CDR3 coding DNA: TGTGCCAGCAGCTTAAGGACTAGCGGGAATGTCGATGAGCAGTTCTTC. Its protein product is CASSLRTSGNVDEQFF.